This T cell receptor beta chain was profiled in a study of T cells in tuberculosis. Across the study: A South African cohort included IGRA-negative adolescents, latently infected IGRA-positive adolescents and adults with active tuberculosis. Study-wide points: Active tuberculosis TCR-alpha repertoires lay closer to GMM-specific TCRs than IGRA-negative controls, suggesting clonal expansion. GEM motif frequencies gave about 70% accuracy; the GMM repertoire gave 80% to 90%.

To note about this clone: The target antigen is unknown.

Here immunoSEQ multiplex PCR was the method, and the copy in TCRdb shows in-frame clones only, minus some. The sample contains about 40,000 clones, less than 95% of which appear only once. Specified time point: new active TB diagnosis, blood taken before or within 7 days of starting treatment. Confirmation came from sputum smear and/or culture positivity for M. tuberculosis. Germline CDR1 is SGDLS and CDR2 is YYNGEE. Trimming removed 4 bases at V and 2 bases at J, with 17 bases between. This CDR3 contains 16 residues. The genes are TRBV9 and TRBJ2-3, with D perhaps TRBD2 (6 bases). The receptor's source is an adult with tuberculosis. The sequencing here drew on PBMCs, taken at tuberculosis diagnosis. The CDR3 loop is CASSPRGGAPTDTQYF. The DNA for the CDR3 is TGTGCCAGCAGCCCCCGCGGCGGGGCCCCCACAGATACGCAGTATTTT.